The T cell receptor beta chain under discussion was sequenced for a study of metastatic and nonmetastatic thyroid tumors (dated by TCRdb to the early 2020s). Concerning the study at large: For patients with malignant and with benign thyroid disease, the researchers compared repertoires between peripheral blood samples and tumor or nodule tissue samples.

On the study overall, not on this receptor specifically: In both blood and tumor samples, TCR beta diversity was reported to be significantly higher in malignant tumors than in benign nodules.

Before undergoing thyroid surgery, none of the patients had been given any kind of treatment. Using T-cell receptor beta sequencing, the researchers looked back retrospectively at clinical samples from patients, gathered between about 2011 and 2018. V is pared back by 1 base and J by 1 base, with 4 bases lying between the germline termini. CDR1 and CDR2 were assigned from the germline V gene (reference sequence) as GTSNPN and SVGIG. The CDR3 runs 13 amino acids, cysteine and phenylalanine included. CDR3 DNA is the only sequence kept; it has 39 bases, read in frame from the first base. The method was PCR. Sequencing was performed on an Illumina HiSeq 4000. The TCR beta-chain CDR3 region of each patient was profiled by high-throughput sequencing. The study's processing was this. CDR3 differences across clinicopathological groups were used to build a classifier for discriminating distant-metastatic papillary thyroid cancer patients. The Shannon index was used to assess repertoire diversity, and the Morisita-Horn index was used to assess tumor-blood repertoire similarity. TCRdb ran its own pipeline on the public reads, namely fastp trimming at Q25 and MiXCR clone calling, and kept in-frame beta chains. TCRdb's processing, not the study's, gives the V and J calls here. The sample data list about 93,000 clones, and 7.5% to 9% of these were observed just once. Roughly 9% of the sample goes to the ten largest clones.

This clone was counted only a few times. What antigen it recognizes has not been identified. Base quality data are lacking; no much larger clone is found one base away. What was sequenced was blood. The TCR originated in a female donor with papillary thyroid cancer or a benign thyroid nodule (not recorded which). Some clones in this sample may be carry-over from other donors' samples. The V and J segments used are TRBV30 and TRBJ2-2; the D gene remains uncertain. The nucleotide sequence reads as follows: TGTGCCTGGAGTGGGGGGAACACCGGGGAGCTGTTTTTT. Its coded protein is CAWSGGNTGELFF.